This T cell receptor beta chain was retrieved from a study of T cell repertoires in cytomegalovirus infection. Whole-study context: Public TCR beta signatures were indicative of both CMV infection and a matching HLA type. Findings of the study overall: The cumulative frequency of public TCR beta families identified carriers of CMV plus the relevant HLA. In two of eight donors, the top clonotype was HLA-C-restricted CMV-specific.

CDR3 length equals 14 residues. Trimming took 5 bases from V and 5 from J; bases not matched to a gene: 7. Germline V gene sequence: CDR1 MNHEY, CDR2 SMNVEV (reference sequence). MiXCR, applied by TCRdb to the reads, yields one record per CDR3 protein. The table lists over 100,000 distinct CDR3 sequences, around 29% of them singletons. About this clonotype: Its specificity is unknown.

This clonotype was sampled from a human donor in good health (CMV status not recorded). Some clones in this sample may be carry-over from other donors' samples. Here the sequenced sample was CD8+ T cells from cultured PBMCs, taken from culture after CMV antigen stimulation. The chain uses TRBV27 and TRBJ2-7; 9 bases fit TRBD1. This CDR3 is CASSIRTGVNEQYF. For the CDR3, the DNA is TGTGCCAGCAGTATTAGGACAGGGGTTAACGAGCAGTACTTC.